This entry lists 29 T cell receptor beta chains sequenced from one sample in a study of T cell responses to AZD1222 COVID-19 vaccine. The data were produced by immunoSEQ multiplex PCR, yet TCRdb's version contains in-frame clones alone and is incomplete. The table includes around 100,000 clones, around 89% detected once. The starting material was peripheral blood, obtained on day 0 of AZD1222 vaccination. These receptors originate from an adult in good health.

The genes are TRBV11-2 and TRBJ2-7; 9 bases are a match to TRBD2. Germline V lookup: CDR1 SGHAT, CDR2 FQNNGV. This CDR3 is 16 amino acids long. The trim removed 3 bases at V and 0 bases at J, leaving 6 bases unmatched. CDR3 in amino acids: CASSFLAGTSSYEQYF. The CDR3 coding sequence is TGTGCCAGCAGCTTCCTAGCGGGAACAAGCTCCTACGAGCAGTACTTC.

The rearrangement joins TRBV5-1 to TRBJ2-7; the D gene is possibly TRBD2 (6 bases). Trimming stripped 3 bases from V and 0 bases from J, with 13 bases between. Per the germline V gene, CDR1 is SGHRS and CDR2 is YFSETQ. The CDR3 totals 15 residues. The CDR3 nucleotides read TGCGCCAGCAGCTGGGGACTGACTAACTCCTACGAGCAGTACTTC. Residues: CASSWGLTNSYEQYF. The variable domain in full, completed from reference TRBV5-1 and TRBJ2-7, reads KAGVTQTPRYLIKTRGQQVTLSCSPISGHRSVSWYQQTPGQGLQFLFEYFSETQRNKGNFPGRFSGRQFSNSRSEMNVSTLELGDSALYLCASSWGLTNSYEQYFGPGTRLTVT.

The chain is built from TRBV4-1 and TRBJ1-2; TRBD1 agrees at 7 bases. The germline CDR1 and CDR2 sequences are MGHRA and YSYEKL. Unmatched junction bases numbered 8, after V lost 3 bases and J lost 4 bases. CDR3 size: 15 residues. CDR3 DNA: TGCGCCAGCAGCCATGATACAGGGGATGGCTATGGCTACACCTTC. It specifies CASSHDTGDGYGYTF.

The chain recombines TRBV27 with TRBJ2-4; 7 bases are shared with TRBD1. The CDR3 has 14 residues. In germline, CDR1 is MNHEY, CDR2 SMNVEV (reference sequence). V lost 5 bases to trimming and J lost 8 bases; unmatched junction nucleotides: 9. The CDR3 here is CASSISRQGDIQYF. The DNA for the CDR3 is TGTGCCAGCAGTATAAGCAGACAGGGCGACATTCAGTACTTC.

The chain carries TRBV9 and TRBJ1-1; a weak D match, TRBD1 (6 bases). There are 14 residues in the CDR3. Germline V CDR1 and CDR2: SGDLS, YYNGEE. V was shortened by 3 bases and J by 4 bases, with 13 bases between the two germline ends. CDR3 amino acids: CASSASEGGTEAFF. In nucleotides, the CDR3 is TGTGCCAGCAGCGCTAGCGAGGGGGGCACTGAAGCTTTCTTT.

The rearrangement links TRBV7-2 to TRBJ1-1; 9 bases are shared with TRBD1. This CDR3 comprises 14 residues. V lost 10 bases and J lost 4; bases outside the gene matches: 10. Germline V CDR1 and CDR2: SGHTA, FQGNSA. For the CDR3, the DNA is TGTGCCACCTTCCGGGACAGGGCTGGCACTGAAGCTTTCTTT. It specifies CATFRDRAGTEAFF.

The DNA of the CDR3 is TGTGCCAGCAGTTTATGCTCGCGGACTAGCGGGGCCAGGCTTTACGAGCAGTACTTC. This encodes CASSLCSRTSGARLYEQYF. This rearrangement joins TRBV28 to TRBJ2-7; the match to TRBD2 covers 12 bases. This CDR3 contains 19 residues. In germline, CDR1 is MDHEN, CDR2 SYDVKM. Trimming at V came to 0 bases and at J to 4 bases, leaving 13 bases not matched to a gene.

This CDR3 is CASSPEGTAGNTIYF. In nucleotides, the CDR3 is TGCGCCAGCAGCCCCGAGGGGACGGCTGGAAACACCATATATTTT. The rearrangement uses TRBV4-3 and TRBJ1-3, with D maybe TRBD1 (5 bases). The CDR3 contains 15 residues. V lost 4 bases and J 2 bases, leaving 12 bases between the germline ends. The V gene's germline CDR1 is LGHNA and CDR2 YSLEER.

This clone was counted once. This chain uses TRBV5-1 with TRBJ2-5; D uncertain. This CDR3 has 15 amino acids. V was cut by 0 bases and J by 0 bases, with 9 bases left in between. CDR1 and CDR2 from the germline V gene are SGHRS and YFSETQ. CDR3 nucleotide sequence: TGCGCCAGCAGCTTGGGGGGAAGATACCAAGAGACCCAGTACTTC. Amino acids: CASSLGGRYQETQYF.

CDR3 in amino acids: CASSLIGQGASYTF. The CDR3, as DNA: TGCGCCAGCAGCTTGATTGGACAGGGGGCAAGCTACACCTTC. The gene calls are TRBV5-1 and TRBJ1-2; 11 positions agree with TRBD1. CDR1 SGHRS and CDR2 YFSETQ come from the germline V gene. The CDR3 spans 14 residues. Trimming cost V 1 base and J 9 bases; bases outside gene matches: 5.

The CDR3 coding sequence is TGTGCCAGCAGCTTTTCGGACAAGAAGGAGACCCAGTACTTC. Translated: CASSFSDKKETQYF. The chain combines TRBV11-2 with TRBJ2-5; weak D call: TRBD1 (5 bases). The ends were cut back, 3 bases at V and 5 bases at J, with 13 bases in the middle. Germline values: CDR1 SGHAT, CDR2 FQNNGV. The CDR3 has 14 residues.

The chain has TRBV5-4 and TRBJ2-1; tentative D call: TRBD1 (6 bases). The germline CDR1 and CDR2 sequences are SGHNT and YYREEE (reference sequence). The CDR3 has 14 residues. V lost 2 bases and J lost 7, with 13 bases in between. CDR3 residues: CASSFGRGVNEQFF. The DNA of the CDR3 is TGTGCCAGCAGCTTTGGCAGGGGCGTAAATGAGCAGTTCTTC.

This clone has more than one count but fewer than ten. The chain combines TRBV5-6 with TRBJ2-7, with D perhaps matching TRBD1 (6 bases). There are 14 residues in the CDR3. V lost 4 bases, J lost 3 bases, and 14 bases lay in between. The germline gives CDR1 SGHDT, CDR2 YYEEEE. CDR3 sequence (DNA): TGTGCCAGCAGCGACGTCGCAGGGGTCTACGAGCAGTACTTC. It specifies CASSDVAGVYEQYF.

The chain employs TRBV15 and TRBJ2-5; TRBD1 is a possible D gene (6 bases). V was trimmed by 2 bases and J by 1 base, leaving 11 bases between them. Per germline, CDR1 LNHNV and CDR2 YYDKDF (reference sequence). The CDR3 spans 15 residues. CDR3 bases: TGTGCCACCAGCAGAAGGACAGTGACCCAAGAGACCCAGTACTTC. It codes for CATSRRTVTQETQYF.

This chain links TRBV5-4 with TRBJ2-7; perhaps D is TRBD1 or TRBD2 (5 bases each). V was pared by 10 bases and J by 0 bases, with 23 bases between. The germline CDR1 and CDR2 sequences are SGHNT and YYREEE (reference sequence). The CDR3 has 16 amino acids. The CDR3 here is CAYSVRGRDPSYEQYF. The DNA for the CDR3 is TGTGCCTACAGCGTGAGGGGCAGGGATCCCTCCTACGAGCAGTACTTC.

The chain joins TRBV21-1 to TRBJ2-3; the table's D call, TRBD2, was not checked against the DNA. TRBV21-1 has pseudogene status. The CDR3 is made up of 16 amino acids. The CDR3, as DNA: TGTGCCAGCAGCCCCCAATTTTCAGCGTTCCCAGATACGCAGTATTTT. Protein sequence: CASSPQFSAFPDTQYF.

The chain employs TRBV6-6 and TRBJ1-2; D unclear. Germline CDR1 is MNHNY and CDR2 is SVGAGI (reference sequence). This CDR3 region has 13 residues. The V gene lost 4 bases and the J gene lost 8 bases, with 14 bases spanning the gap. Here the CDR3 DNA reads TGTGCCAGCAGTTCCTCGGCCGTATGGGGCTACACCTTC. It codes for CASSSSAVWGYTF.

This chain connects TRBV27 to TRBJ2-7; 9 bases fit TRBD1. This CDR3 contains 18 residues. The germline V gene has CDR1 MNHEY and CDR2 SMNVEV (reference sequence). The junction had 10 bases not matched to a gene; V was cut back by 1 base and J by 0 bases. The CDR3 nucleotides read TGTGCCAGCAGTTTATATCCCCCCCCGACAGGGGGCTCCTACGAGCAGTACTTC. Its translation is CASSLYPPPTGGSYEQYF.

This rearrangement joins TRBV11-2 to TRBJ1-1, with no clear D. The length of the CDR3 is 12 residues. The germline V and J ends were trimmed by 5 bases and 4 bases, with 8 bases remaining between them. Per germline, CDR1 SGHAT and CDR2 FQNNGV. This CDR3 reads CASSLTGTEAFF. The CDR3 DNA reads as TGTGCCAGCAGCCTTACGGGCACTGAAGCTTTCTTT.

The chain combines TRBV19 with TRBJ2-7; D may be TRBD2 (7 bases). This CDR3 has 13 residues. V was cut by 6 bases and J by 3 bases, with 12 bases left in between. Germline CDR1 and CDR2: LNHDA and SQIVND (reference sequence). CDR3 region: CASSRGAVYEQYF. CDR3 nucleotide sequence: TGTGCCAGTAGCCGGGGGGCCGTCTACGAGCAGTACTTC.

The CDR3, as DNA: TGCAGCGTTTCCGGGACACCCTACACTGAAGCTTTCTTT. This encodes CSVSGTPYTEAFF. This chain connects TRBV29-1 to TRBJ1-1; possible D gene TRBD1, 6 bases. The CDR3 is made up of 13 amino acids. V lost 5 bases, J lost 3 bases, and 13 bases lay in between. Per germline, CDR1 SQVTM and CDR2 ANQGSEA.

The chain combines TRBV7-2 with TRBJ2-1, with D hard to call. Trimming shortened V by 2 bases and J by 5 bases, and 10 bases separated the two germline ends. This CDR3 contains 14 residues. Germline loops: CDR1 SGHTA, CDR2 FQGNSA. The CDR3 reads CASSLSTRNNEQFF. The CDR3, as DNA: TGTGCCAGCAGCTTATCTACCAGGAACAATGAGCAGTTCTTC. The variable domain in full, with the rest retrieved from reference TRBV7-2 and TRBJ2-1, is GAGVSQSPSNKVTEKGKDVELRCDPISGHTALYWYRQSLGQGLEFLIYFQGNSAPDKSGLPSDRFSAERTGGSVSTLTIQRTQQEDSAVYLCASSLSTRNNEQFFGPGTRLTVL.

This chain joins TRBV7-9 and TRBJ1-1, with TRBD1 as a possible D gene (6 bases). From germline, CDR1 is SEHNR and CDR2 FQNEAQ (reference sequence). The CDR3 is made up of 16 amino acids. Trimming shortened V by 5 bases and J by 4 bases, and 20 bases separated the two germline ends. Here the CDR3 DNA reads TGTGCCAGCAGCCAGGAAGGTCAGGGGACGAGCACTGAAGCTTTCTTT. Protein sequence: CASSQEGQGTSTEAFF.

The rearrangement joins TRBV2 to TRBJ1-2, with 7 bases matching TRBD1. This CDR3 has 15 amino acids. Losses at the gene ends were 6 bases for V and 0 bases for J; bases not matched to a gene: 7. In germline, CDR1 is SNHLY, CDR2 FYNNEI. The CDR3 coding sequence is TGTGCCAGCAGGGAGCGGACAGGATCTAACTATGGCTACACCTTC. Translating gives CASRERTGSNYGYTF.

The chain carries TRBV28 and TRBJ2-2; 14 positions match TRBD2. V shed 4 bases, J shed 6 bases, and the junction held 4 bases outside the gene matches. Germline CDR1 and CDR2: MDHEN and SYDVKM. There are 16 residues in the CDR3. CDR3 DNA sequence: TGTGCCAGCAGTTCGACTAGCGGGGGGGCGGCCGGGGAGCTGTTTTTT. It translates to CASSSTSGGAAGELFF.

This clone was recorded a few times. This chain connects TRBV6-5 to TRBJ1-3, with D uncertain. In germline, CDR1 is MNHEY, CDR2 SVGAGI. Trimming shortened V by 8 bases and J by 2 bases, and 10 bases separated the two germline ends. The CDR3 loop spans 13 amino acids. CDR3 amino acids: CASDASAGNTIYF. The CDR3 DNA follows: TGTGCCAGCGACGCCTCCGCTGGAAACACCATATATTTT.

The V call is TRBV7-2, the J call TRBJ1-6, with D possibly being TRBD1 (6 bases). CDR1 and CDR2 from the germline V gene are SGHTA and FQGNSA. CDR3 size: 15 residues. Trimming stripped 5 bases from V and 7 bases from J, with 15 bases between. The chain's CDR3 is CASSETRGGNSPLHF. The DNA of the CDR3 is TGTGCCAGCAGCGAGACCAGGGGAGGGAATTCACCCCTCCACTTT.

The rearrangement uses TRBV5-1 and TRBJ2-1; 9 positions match TRBD2. From germline, CDR1 is SGHRS and CDR2 YFSETQ. J lost 5 bases, V lost 4 bases, and 10 bases had no gene match. The CDR3 sequence is 16 residues long. The CDR3 nucleotides read TGCGCCAGCAGCCCGGGGTTGACTAGCGGAAACAATGAGCAGTTCTTC. It is translated as CASSPGLTSGNNEQFF.

V usage is TRBV28 and J usage is TRBJ2-4; D is undetermined. The CDR3 covers 15 residues. Germline CDR1 reads MDHEN; CDR2 reads SYDVKM. Trimming pared 2 bases from V and 0 bases from J, leaving 8 bases between. The CDR3, as DNA: TGTGCCAGCAGTTTAGGCAAGTTAGCCAAAAACATTCAGTACTTC. Translation: CASSLGKLAKNIQYF.